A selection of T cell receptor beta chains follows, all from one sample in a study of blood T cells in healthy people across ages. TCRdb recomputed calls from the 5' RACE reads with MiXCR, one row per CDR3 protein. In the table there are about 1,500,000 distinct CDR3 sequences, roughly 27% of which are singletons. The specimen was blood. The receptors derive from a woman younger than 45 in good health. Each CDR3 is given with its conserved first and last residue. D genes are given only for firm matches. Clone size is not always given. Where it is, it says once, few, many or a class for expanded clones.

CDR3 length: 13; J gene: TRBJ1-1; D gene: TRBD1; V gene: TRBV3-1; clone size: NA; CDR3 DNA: TGTGCCAGCAGCCAAGGGGGACAGGGATTAGCTTTCTTT; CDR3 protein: CASSQGGQGLAFF
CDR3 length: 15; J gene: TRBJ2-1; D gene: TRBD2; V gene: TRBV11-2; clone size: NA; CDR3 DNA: TGTGCCAGCAGCCCCGTTCGCGGGAGGGACAATGAGCAGTTCTTC; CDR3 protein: CASSPVRGRDNEQFF
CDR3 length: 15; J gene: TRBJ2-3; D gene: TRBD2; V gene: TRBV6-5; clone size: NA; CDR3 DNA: TGTGCCAGCAGTTCTGGGCTAGCGGGGTTAGATACGCAGTATTTT; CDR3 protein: CASSSGLAGLDTQYF
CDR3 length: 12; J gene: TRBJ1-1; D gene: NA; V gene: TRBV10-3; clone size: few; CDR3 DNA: TGTGCCATCGGGGCCGTGAACACTGAAGCTTTCTTT; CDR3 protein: CAIGAVNTEAFF
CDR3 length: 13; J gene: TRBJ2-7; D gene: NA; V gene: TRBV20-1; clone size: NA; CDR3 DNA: TGCAGTGCTCGAGGCGGCAGACCCTACGAGCAGTACTTC; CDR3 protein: CSARGGRPYEQYF
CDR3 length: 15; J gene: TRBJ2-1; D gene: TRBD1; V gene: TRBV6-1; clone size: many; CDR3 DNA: TGTGCCATCCTCATAACCGGGACAGGGAGGAATGAGCAGTTCTTC; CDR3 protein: CAILITGTGRNEQFF
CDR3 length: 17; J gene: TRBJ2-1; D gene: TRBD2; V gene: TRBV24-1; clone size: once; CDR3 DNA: TGTGCCACCAGTGACCAGGATTCTAGCGGGGGGGCGGGAGAGCAGTTCTTC; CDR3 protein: CATSDQDSSGGAGEQFF
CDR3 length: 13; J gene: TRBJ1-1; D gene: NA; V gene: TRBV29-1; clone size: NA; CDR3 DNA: TGCAGCGTTGATAAAGGGAGAAACACTGAAGCTTTCTTT; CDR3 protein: CSVDKGRNTEAFF
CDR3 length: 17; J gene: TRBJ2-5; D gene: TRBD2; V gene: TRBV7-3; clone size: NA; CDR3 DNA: TGTGCCAGCAGCCAGGGACTAGCGGGGGGATTACAAGAGACCCAGTACTTC; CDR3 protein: CASSQGLAGGLQETQYF
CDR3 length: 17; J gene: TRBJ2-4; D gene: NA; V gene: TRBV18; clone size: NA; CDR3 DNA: TGTGCCAGCTCACCCAACCCTCCGGCTAGTCTACGGAATGAGCAGTACTTC; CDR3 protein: CASSPNPPASLRNEQYF
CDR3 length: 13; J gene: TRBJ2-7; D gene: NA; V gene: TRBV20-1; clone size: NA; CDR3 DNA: TGCGCTCCCCGGGCGGCGGCCTACAATGAGCAGTACTTC; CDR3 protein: CAPRAAAYNEQYF
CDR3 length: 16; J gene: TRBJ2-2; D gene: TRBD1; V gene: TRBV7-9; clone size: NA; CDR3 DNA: TGTGCCAGCAGCTTACCCGGGACAGGGATTGCCGGGGAACTGTTTTTT; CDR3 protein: CASSLPGTGIAGELFF
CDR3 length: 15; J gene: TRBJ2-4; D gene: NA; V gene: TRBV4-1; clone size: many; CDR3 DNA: TGCGCCAGCAGCCAAGCCCGGGGGTCGGTAAACATTCAGTACTTC; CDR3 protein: CASSQARGSVNIQYF
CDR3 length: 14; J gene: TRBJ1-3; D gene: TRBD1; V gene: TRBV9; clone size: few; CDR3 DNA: TGTGCCAGCAGGGGGACAGGGCTGGGAAACACCATATATTTT; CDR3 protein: CASRGTGLGNTIYF
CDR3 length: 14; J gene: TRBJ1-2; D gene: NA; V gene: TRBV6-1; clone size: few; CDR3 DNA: TGTGCCAGCAGTGAAGCGGGCAGCAACTATGGCTACACCTTC; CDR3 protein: CASSEAGSNYGYTF
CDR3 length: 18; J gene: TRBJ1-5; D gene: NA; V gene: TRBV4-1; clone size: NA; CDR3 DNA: TGCGCCAGCAGCCAAGAGGAAAATTTGGGTGGAGGCAATCAGCCCCAGCATTTT; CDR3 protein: CASSQEENLGGGNQPQHF
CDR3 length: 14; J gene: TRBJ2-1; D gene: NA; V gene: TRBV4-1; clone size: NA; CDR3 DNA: TGCGCCAGCAGCCGTACCCAACTTTACAATGAGCAGTTCTTC; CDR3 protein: CASSRTQLYNEQFF
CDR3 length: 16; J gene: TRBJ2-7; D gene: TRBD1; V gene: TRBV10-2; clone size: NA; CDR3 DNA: TGCGCCAGCAGGGGACAGGGGAGGGCCTCCTACAATGAGCAGTACTTC; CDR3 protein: CASRGQGRASYNEQYF
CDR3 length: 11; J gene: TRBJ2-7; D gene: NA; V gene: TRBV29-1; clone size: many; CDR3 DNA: TGCAGCGTAGACGGGTCCTACGAGCAGTACTTC; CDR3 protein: CSVDGSYEQYF
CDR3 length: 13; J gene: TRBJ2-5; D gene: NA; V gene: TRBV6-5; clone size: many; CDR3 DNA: TGTGCCAGCAGCGGACAGTTCTCGGAGACCCAGTACTTC; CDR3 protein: CASSGQFSETQYF
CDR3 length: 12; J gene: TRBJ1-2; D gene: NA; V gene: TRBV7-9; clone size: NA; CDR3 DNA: TGTGCCAGCAGCTCTCCCCCTATGGGGTACACCTTC; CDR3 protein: CASSSPPMGYTF
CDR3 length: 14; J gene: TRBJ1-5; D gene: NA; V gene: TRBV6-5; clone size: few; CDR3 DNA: TGTGCCAGCAGTTACTCGGTTGGCAATCAGCTCCAGCATTTT; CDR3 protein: CASSYSVGNQLQHF
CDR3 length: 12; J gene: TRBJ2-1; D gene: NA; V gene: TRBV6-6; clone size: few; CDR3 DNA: TGTGCCAGCAGTTGGGCTAACAATGAGCAGTTCTTC; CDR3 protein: CASSWANNEQFF
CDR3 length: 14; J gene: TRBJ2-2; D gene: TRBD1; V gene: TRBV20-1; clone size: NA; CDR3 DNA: TGCAGTGCTAGAACACCAGGGGGCAGCGGGGAGCTGTTTTTT; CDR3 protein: CSARTPGGSGELFF
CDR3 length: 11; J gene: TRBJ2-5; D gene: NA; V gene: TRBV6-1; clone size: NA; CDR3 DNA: TGTGCCAGCGGAATAAGGGAGACCCAGTACTTC; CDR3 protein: CASGIRETQYF
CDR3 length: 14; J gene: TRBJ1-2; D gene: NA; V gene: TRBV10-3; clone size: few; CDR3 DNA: TGTGCCATCAGTGAGTCTTACAGTGCCGGAGGCTACACCTTC; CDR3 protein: CAISESYSAGGYTF
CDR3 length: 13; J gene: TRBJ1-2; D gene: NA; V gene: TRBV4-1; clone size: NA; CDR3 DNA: TGCGCCAGCAGCCAGAACGGGCCTCGGGGCTACACCTTC; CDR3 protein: CASSQNGPRGYTF
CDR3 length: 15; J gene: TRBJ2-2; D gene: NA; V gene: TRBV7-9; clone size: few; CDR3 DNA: TGTGCCAGCAGCTCAGCCGGGACACTCACCGGGGAGCTGTTTTTT; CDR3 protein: CASSSAGTLTGELFF
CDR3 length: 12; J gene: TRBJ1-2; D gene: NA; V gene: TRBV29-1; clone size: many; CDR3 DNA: TGCAGCGTTGAAGAAGCAGGGGAGGGCTACACCTTC; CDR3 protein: CSVEEAGEGYTF
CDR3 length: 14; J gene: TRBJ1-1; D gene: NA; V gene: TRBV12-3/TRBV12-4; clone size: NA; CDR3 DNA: TGTGCCAGCGGACCCTCATCGGGAGGGACTGAAGCTTTCTTT; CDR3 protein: CASGPSSGGTEAFF
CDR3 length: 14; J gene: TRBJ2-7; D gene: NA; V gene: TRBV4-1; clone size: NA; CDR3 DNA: TGCGCCAGCAGCCAACAGGGATCCATTCTCGGGCAGTACTTC; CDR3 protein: CASSQQGSILGQYF
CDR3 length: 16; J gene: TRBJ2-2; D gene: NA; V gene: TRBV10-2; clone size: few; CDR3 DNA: TGCGCCAGCAAAGATGGCGGTAGAGGTAACACCGGGGAGCTGTTTTTT; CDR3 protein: CASKDGGRGNTGELFF
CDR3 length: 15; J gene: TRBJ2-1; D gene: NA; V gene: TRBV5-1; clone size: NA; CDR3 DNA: TGCGCCAGCAGCTTGGCTAGCGCCATCTACAATGAGCAGTTCTTC; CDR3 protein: CASSLASAIYNEQFF
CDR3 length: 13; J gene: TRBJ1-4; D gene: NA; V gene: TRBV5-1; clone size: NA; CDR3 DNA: TGCGCCACGCGGAAGCGGACTAATGAAAAACTGTTTTTT; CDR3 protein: CATRKRTNEKLFF
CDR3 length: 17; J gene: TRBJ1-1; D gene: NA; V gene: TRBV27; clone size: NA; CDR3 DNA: TGTGCCAGCAGCCCGAGCTGGGCCAGGGGAAAGAACACTGAAGCTTTCTTT; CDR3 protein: CASSPSWARGKNTEAFF
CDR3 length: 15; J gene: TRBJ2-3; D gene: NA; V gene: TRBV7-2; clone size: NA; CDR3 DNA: TGTGCCAGCAGCTTATCCTGGCCTCTCTCAGATACGCAGTATTTT; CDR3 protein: CASSLSWPLSDTQYF
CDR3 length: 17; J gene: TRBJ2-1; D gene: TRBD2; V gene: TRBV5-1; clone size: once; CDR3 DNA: TGCGCCAGCAGCTCGAGACTAGCGACCTACTCCTACAATGAGCAGTTCTTC; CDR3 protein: CASSSRLATYSYNEQFF
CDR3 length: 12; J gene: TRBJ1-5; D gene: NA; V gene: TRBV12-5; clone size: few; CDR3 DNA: TGTGCTAGTCACGGACCGAATCAGCCCCAGCATTTT; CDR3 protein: CASHGPNQPQHF
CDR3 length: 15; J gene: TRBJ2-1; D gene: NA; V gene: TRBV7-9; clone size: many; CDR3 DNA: TGTGCCAGCAGCTTCGAGGACTACATAAACAATGAGCAGTTCTTC; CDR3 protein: CASSFEDYINNEQFF
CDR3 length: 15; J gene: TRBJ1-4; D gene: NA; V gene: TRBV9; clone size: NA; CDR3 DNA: TGTGCCAGCAGCGTAGAACCAGTGGATAATGAAAAACTGTTTTTT; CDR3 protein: CASSVEPVDNEKLFF
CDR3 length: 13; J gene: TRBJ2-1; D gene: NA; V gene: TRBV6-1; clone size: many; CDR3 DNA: TGTGCCAGCACCGTAACGAGGGAAAGTGTGCAGTTCTTC; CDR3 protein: CASTVTRESVQFF
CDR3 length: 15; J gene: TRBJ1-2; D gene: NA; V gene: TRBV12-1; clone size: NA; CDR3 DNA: TGTGCCAGCAGCTCCTACTACAGGGGGCGTTATGGCTACACCTTC; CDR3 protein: CASSSYYRGRYGYTF
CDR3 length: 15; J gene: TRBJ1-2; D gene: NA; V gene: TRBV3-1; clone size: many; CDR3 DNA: TGTGCCAGCAGCCCCCATAGAGGAGGGGGCTATGGCTACACCTTC; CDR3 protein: CASSPHRGGGYGYTF
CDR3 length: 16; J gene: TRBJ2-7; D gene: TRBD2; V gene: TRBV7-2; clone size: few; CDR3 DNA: TGTGCCAGCAGCTTAGGGAGCGGCCCCGCGGGGGGCGAGCAGTACTTC; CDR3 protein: CASSLGSGPAGGEQYF
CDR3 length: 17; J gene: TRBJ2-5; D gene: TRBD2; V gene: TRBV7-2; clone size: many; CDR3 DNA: TGTGCCAGCAGCTTAGCGCGAGGAAGCGGGAGAAGCGAGACCCAGTACTTC; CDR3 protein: CASSLARGSGRSETQYF
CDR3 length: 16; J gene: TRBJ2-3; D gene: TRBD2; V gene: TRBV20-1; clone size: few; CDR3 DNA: TGCAGTGCCCCCAAGCCTGGGACTAGGTTCACAGATACGCAGTATTTT; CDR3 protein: CSAPKPGTRFTDTQYF
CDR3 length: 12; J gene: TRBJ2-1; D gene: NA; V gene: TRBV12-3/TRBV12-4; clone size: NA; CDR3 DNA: TGTGCCAGCGCCACTTCGGCCAATGAGCAGTTCTTC; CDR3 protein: CASATSANEQFF
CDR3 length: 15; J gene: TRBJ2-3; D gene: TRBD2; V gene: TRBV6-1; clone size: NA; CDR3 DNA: TGTGCCAGCAGACCCCCGGGACTAGCCACAGATGCGCAGTATTTT; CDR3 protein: CASRPPGLATDAQYF
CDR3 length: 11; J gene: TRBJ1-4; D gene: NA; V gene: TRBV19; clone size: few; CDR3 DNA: TGTGCCAGTGGACTAAGGGGAGGACTGTTTTTT; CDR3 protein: CASGLRGGLFF
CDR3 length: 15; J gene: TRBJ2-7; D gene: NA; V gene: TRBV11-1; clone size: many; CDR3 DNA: TGTGCCAGCAGCTTAGAGGTGGGCAGAAGCTACGAGCAGTACTTC; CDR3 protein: CASSLEVGRSYEQYF
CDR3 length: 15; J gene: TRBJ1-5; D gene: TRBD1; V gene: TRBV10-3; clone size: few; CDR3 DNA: TGTGCCATCAGTGATGGACAGGCCCGCAATCAGCCCCAGCATTTT; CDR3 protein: CAISDGQARNQPQHF